These 19 T cell receptor beta chains originate from one sample sequenced in a study of memory CD4+ T cells and cytomegalovirus serostatus. Only in-frame clones appear in the TCRdb table, and some are missing; sequencing was by immunoSEQ multiplex PCR. The sample shows about 75,000 clones, about 73% of them seen only once. The sort gate was single viable CD3+CD4+CD8-CD45RO+ cells for memory CD4+ T cells. Sequencing was performed on memory CD4+ T cells from blood. Every receptor here comes from an adult in good health and CMV-seropositive.

J is TRBJ2-7 and V is TRBV14; 8 bases map to TRBD2. The trim removed 1 base at V and 3 bases at J, leaving 5 bases unmatched. This CDR3 has 15 amino acids. CDR1 SGHDN and CDR2 FVKESK come from the germline V gene. DNA of the CDR3: TGTGCCAGCAGCCAAGGTGGTAGCGGGAACTACGAGCAGTACGTC. This sequence encodes CASSQGGSGNYEQYV.

The genes are TRBV14 and TRBJ2-5, with 10 bases fitting TRBD2. V shed 4 bases, J shed 2 bases, and the junction held 7 bases outside the gene matches. This CDR3 has 16 amino acids. CDR1 is SGHDN and CDR2 is FVKESK in the germline V gene. The CDR3 DNA reads as TGTGCCAGCAGCCCCAACCTACTAGCGGGGCAAGAGACCCAGTACTTC. It specifies CASSPNLLAGQETQYF.

This chain connects TRBV7-2 to TRBJ2-2; D is uncertain. CDR1 and CDR2 (germline): SGHTA, FQGNSA. Between the trimmed V and J ends, which lost 0 bases and 3 bases, there was a span of 5 bases. This CDR3 is built from 14 residues. CDR3 bases: TGTGCCAGCAGCTTAGCGGGGTACACCGGGGAGCTGTTTTTT. Translating it yields CASSLAGYTGELFF.

This sequence joins TRBV30 and TRBJ1-4; D call uncertain. Trimming left V 5 bases short and J 7 bases short, with 11 bases between. This CDR3 comprises 12 residues. The germline V gene encodes CDR1 GTSNPN and CDR2 SVGIG (reference sequence). The CDR3 DNA follows: TGTGCCTGGGCCCCCCGGACTGAAAAACTGTTTTTT. It specifies CAWAPRTEKLFF. Full variable domain (missing parts from reference TRBV30 and TRBJ1-4): SQTIHQWPATLVQPVGSPLSLECTVEGTSNPNLYWYRQAAGRGLQLLFYSVGIGQISSEVPQNLSASRPQDRQFILSSKKLLLSDSGFYLCAWAPRTEKLFFGSGTQLSVL.

The chain combines TRBV7-8 with TRBJ1-4; 9 bases match TRBD1. The J segment lost 3 bases and the V segment lost 5 bases, leaving 7 bases of the junction unmatched. The CDR3 extends over 16 amino acids. Germline V gene data show CDR1 as SGHVS and CDR2 as FQNEAQ. The DNA for the CDR3 is TGTGCCAGCAGCGACTGGGACAGGGAGGCTAATGAAAAACTGTTTTTT. Protein product: CASSDWDREANEKLFF.

V usage is TRBV19 and J usage is TRBJ2-2, with D tentatively TRBD1 (5 bases). There are 14 residues in the CDR3. Trimming pared 5 bases from V and 3 bases from J, leaving 10 bases between. Germline assignment: CDR1 LNHDA and CDR2 SQIVND (reference sequence). CDR3 DNA sequence: TGTGCCAGTAGTTCCCAGGGTCACACCGGGGAGCTGTTTTTT. This sequence encodes CASSSQGHTGELFF.

This chain links TRBV11-2 with TRBJ2-5; 7 bases agree with TRBD2. V was pared by 4 bases and J by 4 bases, with 9 bases of the junction left unmatched. The length of the CDR3 is 15 residues. Looked up from germline, CDR1 is SGHAT and CDR2 is FQNNGV. CDR3 protein: CASSSNGLGGETQYF. For the CDR3, the DNA is TGTGCCAGCAGCTCAAATGGACTAGGCGGAGAGACCCAGTACTTC.

The chain is built from TRBV6-6 and TRBJ1-1; 7 nucleotides agree with TRBD1. The ends lost 5 bases at V and 11 bases at J; junction bases unmatched: 11. The germline CDR1 and CDR2 sequences are MNHNY and SVGAGI (reference sequence). This CDR3 is built from 13 residues. The CDR3 spells CASSPDRASEAFF. The CDR3 DNA sequence: TGTGCCAGCAGTCCCGACAGGGCAAGTGAGGCTTTCTTT.

This clone was seen a single time. The CDR3 coding sequence is TGCGCCAGCAGCTTGTCCACCGGGGAGCTGTTTTTT. Translated, it gives CASSLSTGELFF. The genes are TRBV5-1 and TRBJ2-2; D is unclear. CDR1 is SGHRS and CDR2 is YFSETQ in the germline V gene. Trimming cost V 1 base and J 4 bases, with 2 bases left between them. CDR3 length: 12 residues. The complete variable domain, with remaining parts taken from reference TRBV5-1 and TRBJ2-2, reads KAGVTQTPRYLIKTRGQQVTLSCSPISGHRSVSWYQQTPGQGLQFLFEYFSETQRNKGNFPGRFSGRQFSNSRSEMNVSTLELGDSALYLCASSLSTGELFFGEGSRLTVL.

This clone was picked up a small number of times. V usage is TRBV30 and J usage is TRBJ1-1; the D gene is possibly TRBD1 (5 bases). The CDR3 contains 12 residues. In germline, CDR1 is GTSNPN, CDR2 SVGIG (reference sequence). Trimming cost V 5 bases and J 1 base, with 8 bases left between them. For the CDR3, the DNA is TGTGCCTGGGACAGAACGAACACTGAAGCTTTCTTT. It is translated as CAWDRTNTEAFF.

The genes are TRBV2 and TRBJ1-6; 10 bases are a match to TRBD1. The V segment lost 5 bases and the J segment 9 bases; nucleotides outside the gene matches: 7. This CDR3 has 15 residues. Germline assignment: CDR1 SNHLY and CDR2 FYNNEI. The CDR3 DNA is TGTGCCAGCAGTATTGACAGGGGGCAAGGTTCACCCCTCCACTTT. It translates to CASSIDRGQGSPLHF.

The chain is built from TRBV30 and TRBJ2-5; D gene unclear. The CDR3 consists of 13 residues. CDR1 is GTSNPN and CDR2 is SVGIG in the germline V gene (reference sequence). Between the trimmed V and J ends, which lost 3 bases and 5 bases, there was a span of 13 bases. The CDR3 DNA sequence: TGTGCCTGGAGGACTGGTGGGTCGGAGACCCAGTACTTC. Translating it yields CAWRTGGSETQYF.

The chain couples TRBV15 to TRBJ2-5, with 10 positions matching TRBD2. The V gene end was trimmed by 0 bases and the J gene end by 6 bases; junction bases not matched to a gene: 13. The V gene's germline CDR1 is LNHNV and CDR2 YYDKDF (reference sequence). This CDR3 is 18 amino acids long. The DNA for the CDR3 is TGTGCCACCAGCAGAGATCGGGCTAGCGGGGGACCGGGGAAGACCCAGTACTTC. Its translation is CATSRDRASGGPGKTQYF.

This chain joins TRBV6-5 and TRBJ1-1, with D unclear. This CDR3 comprises 14 residues. Per germline, CDR1 MNHEY and CDR2 SVGAGI. Between the trimmed V and J ends, which lost 2 bases and 2 bases, there was a span of 9 bases. The CDR3 is CASSYRSRNTEAFF. CDR3 nucleotides: TGTGCCAGCAGTTACAGGAGCCGAAACACTGAAGCTTTCTTT.

CDR3 in DNA: TGTGCCAGCAGTGAGTTGGGGGTTGCAACTAATGAAAAACTGTTTTTT. Protein: CASSELGVATNEKLFF. The gene calls are TRBV2 and TRBJ1-4; tentatively, D is TRBD1 (5 bases). V was clipped by 3 bases and J by 0 bases, with 11 bases between them. The germline gives CDR1 SNHLY, CDR2 FYNNEI. CDR3 length equals 16 residues.

To note about this clone: Other DNA sequences in the same sample also yield this CDR3. The rearrangement uses TRBV5-4 and TRBJ1-2; D call uncertain. Trimming stripped 0 bases from V and 0 bases from J, with 6 bases between. This CDR3 is built from 14 residues. Germline lookup yields CDR1 SGHNT and CDR2 YYREEE (reference sequence). The CDR3 nucleotides are TGTGCCAGCAGCTTGGACCCAGCTAACTATGGCTACACCTTC. Its protein product is CASSLDPANYGYTF.

The chain combines TRBV28 with TRBJ1-2; 7 bases match TRBD1. The V and J ends lost 6 bases and 3 bases, in that order; junction bases with no gene match: 10. Per the germline V gene, CDR1 is MDHEN and CDR2 is SYDVKM. CDR3 length: 15 residues. This CDR3 reads CASSTYRGKDYGYTF. The CDR3 DNA reads as TGTGCCAGCAGCACTTACAGGGGAAAGGACTATGGCTACACCTTC.

The chain has TRBV15 and TRBJ1-2; D may be TRBD1 (6 bases). Germline CDR1 is LNHNV and CDR2 is YYDKDF (reference sequence). The CDR3 covers 16 residues. Trimming removed 5 bases from V and 0 bases from J, with 16 bases in between. The CDR3 region has the DNA TGTGCCACCAGCCGAGCCGACAGGCTGTCTAACTATGGCTACACCTTC. Translation gives CATSRADRLSNYGYTF.

This clone has a single count. The chain links TRBV18 to TRBJ2-1; 12 nucleotides agree with TRBD2. Trimming took 2 bases from V and 7 from J; bases not matched to a gene: 6. Germline V CDR1 and CDR2: KGHSH, LQKENI. The CDR3 consists of 16 residues. The CDR3 DNA follows: TGTGCCAGCTCACCAGGGCTAGCGGGAGGGAATAATGAGCAGTTCTTC. Residues: CASSPGLAGGNNEQFF.